A selection of T cell receptor beta chains follows, all from one sample in a study of blood T cell repertoires in COVID-19. Sequencing used immunoSEQ multiplex PCR; TCRdb keeps in-frame clones, though not all of them. There are over 35,000 clones in the sample; around nine tenths occur only once, and 15% to 20% lies in the top ten. Sequencing was performed on peripheral blood. Receptor source: an older man with active COVID-19. The CDR3 runs from the conserved cysteine through the conserved F or W. The D gene is left open where the match is weak. Some rows have no size entry. The others give once, few or many, or a class for an expanded clone.

v_gene: TRBV4-1
abundance: -
j_gene: TRBJ1-2
d_gene: -
CDR3nt: TGCGCCAGCAGCCAAGACCAAATCTATGGCTACACCTTC
CDR3aa: CASSQDQIYGYTF

v_gene: TRBV9
abundance: -
j_gene: TRBJ1-4
d_gene: -
CDR3nt: TGTGCCAGCAGCGTAGGCAGGGTCCGGACTAATGAAAAACTGTTTTTT
CDR3aa: CASSVGRVRTNEKLFF

v_gene: TRBV4-3
abundance: -
j_gene: TRBJ2-1
d_gene: TRBD1
CDR3nt: TGCGCCAGCAGCCAAGGACAGGGTAAGAATGAGCAGTTCTTC
CDR3aa: CASSQGQGKNEQFF

v_gene: TRBV19
abundance: -
j_gene: TRBJ1-4
d_gene: -
CDR3nt: TGTGCCAGTAGTCGAACAGCAGCTGCAACTAATGAAAAACTGTTTTTT
CDR3aa: CASSRTAAATNEKLFF

v_gene: TRBV27
abundance: -
j_gene: TRBJ2-3
d_gene: -
CDR3nt: TGTGCCAGCAGTTCCATGTCCGCGGGTCCAGATACGCAGTATTTT
CDR3aa: CASSSMSAGPDTQYF

v_gene: TRBV7-2
abundance: -
j_gene: TRBJ2-3
d_gene: -
CDR3nt: TGTGCCAGCAGCTTAGACTATAGCACAGATACGCAGTATTTT
CDR3aa: CASSLDYSTDTQYF

v_gene: TRBV7-2
abundance: -
j_gene: TRBJ1-5
d_gene: -
CDR3nt: TGTGCCAGCAGCTTACTCGGGGCCACAGGGTTCAATCAGCCCCAGCATTTT
CDR3aa: CASSLLGATGFNQPQHF

v_gene: TRBV1
abundance: -
j_gene: TRBJ2-7
d_gene: -
CDR3nt: TGCACCAGCAGCCAATCATGCCGGGAAGGGACTAGCGAGATCTTCTCCTACGAGCAGTACTTC
CDR3aa: CTSSQSCREGTSEIFSYEQYF

v_gene: TRBV3-1/TRBV3-2
abundance: -
j_gene: TRBJ1-1
d_gene: -
CDR3nt: TGTGCCAGCAGCCAAGATCCAGGGGCCCGGAGCGAAGAAGCTTTCTTT
CDR3aa: CASSQDPGARSEEAFF

v_gene: TRBV5-1
abundance: -
j_gene: TRBJ2-5
d_gene: -
CDR3nt: TGCGCCAGCAGCATCCCGACACTCACAAAAGAGACCCAGTACTTC
CDR3aa: CASSIPTLTKETQYF

v_gene: TRBV28
abundance: -
j_gene: TRBJ1-5
d_gene: -
CDR3nt: TGTGCCAGCAGGCCCGACAGAAATCAGCCCCAGCATTTT
CDR3aa: CASRPDRNQPQHF

v_gene: TRBV9
abundance: -
j_gene: TRBJ2-5
d_gene: TRBD1
CDR3nt: TGTGCCAGCAGCGTAGAACCCGGGACAGGGAAAGAGACCCAGTACTTC
CDR3aa: CASSVEPGTGKETQYF

v_gene: TRBV2
abundance: hyperexpanded
j_gene: TRBJ1-5
d_gene: -
CDR3nt: TGTGCCAGCAGTGCGGGGGGCGTCCAGCCCCAGCATTTT
CDR3aa: CASSAGGVQPQHF

v_gene: TRBV20-1
abundance: -
j_gene: TRBJ2-1
d_gene: -
CDR3nt: TGCAGTGCCAGTTGGTGGAGCTCCTACAATGAGCAGTTCTTC
CDR3aa: CSASWWSSYNEQFF

v_gene: TRBV7-9
abundance: -
j_gene: TRBJ2-5
d_gene: -
CDR3nt: TGTGCCAGCAGATTAGGACATGAAGAGACCCAGTACTTC
CDR3aa: CASRLGHEETQYF

v_gene: TRBV6-6
abundance: -
j_gene: TRBJ2-2
d_gene: -
CDR3nt: TGTGCCAGCAGGCCCCGGGGAGGCGCCGGGGAGCTGTTTTTT
CDR3aa: CASRPRGGAGELFF

v_gene: TRBV9
abundance: -
j_gene: TRBJ2-1
d_gene: -
CDR3nt: TGTGCCAGCAGCGTATCCGGGAGCTCCTACAATGAGCAGTTCTTC
CDR3aa: CASSVSGSSYNEQFF

v_gene: TRBV28
abundance: -
j_gene: TRBJ1-5
d_gene: TRBD1
CDR3nt: TGTGCCGGAGCTACCGGGACAGGCAATCAGCCCCAGCATTTT
CDR3aa: CAGATGTGNQPQHF

v_gene: TRBV7-2
abundance: -
j_gene: TRBJ2-7
d_gene: TRBD1
CDR3nt: TGTGCCAGCAGCTTAGCGGGACAGGGCGCCCGCTACGAGCAGTACTTC
CDR3aa: CASSLAGQGARYEQYF

v_gene: TRBV27
abundance: -
j_gene: TRBJ2-7
d_gene: -
CDR3nt: TGTGCCAGCAGCAGGGGTTCCTACGAGCAGTACTTC
CDR3aa: CASSRGSYEQYF

v_gene: TRBV7-5
abundance: -
j_gene: TRBJ1-2
d_gene: -
CDR3nt: TGTGCCAGAAGCTTAGGGGTCAGCGTCTATGGCTACACCTTC
CDR3aa: CARSLGVSVYGYTF

v_gene: TRBV5-1
abundance: -
j_gene: TRBJ2-3
d_gene: TRBD2
CDR3nt: TGCGCCAGCACCCCCGGGGGGGGCAGTGATACGCAGTATTTT
CDR3aa: CASTPGGGSDTQYF

v_gene: TRBV18
abundance: -
j_gene: TRBJ2-7
d_gene: -
CDR3nt: TGTGCCAGCTCACTGTCGGGGGCCTACGAGCAGTACTTC
CDR3aa: CASSLSGAYEQYF

v_gene: TRBV2
abundance: -
j_gene: TRBJ1-6
d_gene: TRBD1
CDR3nt: TGTGCCAGCAACCGGGACAGGGATGGACCCCTCCACTTT
CDR3aa: CASNRDRDGPLHF

v_gene: TRBV3-1/TRBV3-2
abundance: few
j_gene: TRBJ1-2
d_gene: TRBD1
CDR3nt: TGTGCCAGCAGCCAATTAGGGACAGCTACTAACTATGGCTACACCTTC
CDR3aa: CASSQLGTATNYGYTF

v_gene: TRBV18
abundance: -
j_gene: TRBJ2-7
d_gene: TRBD2
CDR3nt: TGTGCCAGCTCACCTCCCCGGGTAGCGGGAGGTGGAGAGCAGTACTTC
CDR3aa: CASSPPRVAGGGEQYF

v_gene: TRBV19
abundance: -
j_gene: TRBJ2-2
d_gene: TRBD2
CDR3nt: TGTGCCAGTAAGAGGGGCGGGAGATCTGACGGGGAGCTGTTTTTT
CDR3aa: CASKRGGRSDGELFF

v_gene: TRBV5-1
abundance: once
j_gene: TRBJ2-3
d_gene: TRBD2
CDR3nt: TGCGCCAGCAGCTTGGCCTACTTGGGACTAAGCGGGACAGATACGCAGTATTTT
CDR3aa: CASSLAYLGLSGTDTQYF

v_gene: TRBV11-1
abundance: once
j_gene: TRBJ2-2
d_gene: -
CDR3nt: TGTGCCAGCAGCCCCATGTGGGGGGTCGGGGAGCTGTTTTTT
CDR3aa: CASSPMWGVGELFF

v_gene: TRBV19
abundance: -
j_gene: TRBJ2-1
d_gene: -
CDR3nt: TGTGCCAGTAGTCCACCGGGGGTTTACAATGAGCAGTTCTTC
CDR3aa: CASSPPGVYNEQFF

v_gene: TRBV7-8
abundance: -
j_gene: TRBJ1-3
d_gene: TRBD1
CDR3nt: TGTGCCAGCAGCTTAGCAACAGGGGGCGGCGGAAACACCATATATTTT
CDR3aa: CASSLATGGGGNTIYF